A selection of T cell receptor beta chains follows, all from one sample in a study of vaccination effects on CD4 cells after COVID-19. Measured with immunoSEQ multiplex PCR; TCRdb has only the in-frame clones, and not every one. Counted here are 55,000 or so clones, around 68% occurring once; the ten biggest clones make up 15% to 20%. Their specific antigens are unknown. The material sequenced was CD4+ T cells from PBMCs cultured with SARS-CoV-2 spike peptides, taken before COVID-19 vaccination. Every receptor here comes from a human donor who received a COVID-19 vaccine. The CDR3 runs from the conserved cysteine through the conserved F or W. The D gene is left open where the match is weak. Clone size is stated in some rows and not others, as once, few, many or a class when expanded.

>TRBD1|.|TRBV9|TRBJ2-7
TGTGCCAGCAGCGTAGCGACAGGGCCCACCTACGAGCAGTACTTC
CASSVATGPTYEQYF
>.|.|TRBV9|TRBJ2-7
TGTGCCAGCAGCGCTAGCTTCGCCACCTACGAGCAGTACTTC
CASSASFATYEQYF
>TRBD1|.|TRBV18|TRBJ2-6
TGTGCCAGCTCGCGGGGACCGGGACAGGGGGCGCCAGGGGCCAACGTCCTGACTTTC
CASSRGPGQGAPGANVLTF
>.|.|TRBV6-4|TRBJ1-2
TGTGCCACCAGGGCCACTTCAGGGAATGATGGCTACACCTTC
CATRATSGNDGYTF
>.|.|TRBV6-5|TRBJ1-1
TGTGCCAGCAGCGCTCAGGTCGGCACTGAAGCTTTCTTT
CASSAQVGTEAFF
>.|.|TRBV20-1|TRBJ2-7
TGCAGTGCTAGTGGACTGGGCAGCCCCTACGAGCAGTACTTC
CSASGLGSPYEQYF
>TRBD1|.|TRBV5-1|TRBJ2-4
TGCGCCAGCAGCTTGGGACAGGGGGCAGGGACCATAGCCAAAAACATTCAGTACTTC
CASSLGQGAGTIAKNIQYF
>TRBD1|.|TRBV9|TRBJ1-1
TGTGCCAGCAGCGTCCAGGGGGCGAGCACTGAAGCTTTCTTT
CASSVQGASTEAFF
>.|.|TRBV30|TRBJ1-2
TGTGCCTCGGCAGGGGCAGGAGCTTCGTGCACCTTC
CASAGAGASCTF
>.|few|TRBV5-1|TRBJ2-7
TGCGCCAGCAGCTTGGGTTTAGGACCCTACGAGCAGTACTTC
CASSLGLGPYEQYF
>.|.|TRBV19|TRBJ1-4
TGTGCCAGTAGCACCTCGGGGATGGGTGAAAAACTGTTTTTT
CASSTSGMGEKLFF
>TRBD1|.|TRBV9|TRBJ2-2
TGTGCCAGCAGCGTTCGGGGACAGGGGGGCACCGGGGAGCTGTTTTTT
CASSVRGQGGTGELFF
>TRBD2|few|TRBV6-8|TRBJ2-5
TGTGCCAGCAGTTACAGTCGGACTAGGGGTAAAGAGACCCAGTACTTC
CASSYSRTRGKETQYF
>.|.|TRBV5-4|TRBJ1-2
TGTGCCAGCAGCTCTCCTTACAGGGCGGGCGGCTACACCTTC
CASSSPYRAGGYTF
>TRBD2|.|TRBV4-1|TRBJ2-7
TGCGCCAGCAGCCAAGTTCTTAACGGGGGGTACGAGCAGTACTTC
CASSQVLNGGYEQYF
>.|.|TRBV5-1|TRBJ2-7
TGCGCCAGCAGCCGAATAGGGACACTGGAATCCTACGAGCAGTACTTC
CASSRIGTLESYEQYF
>.|.|TRBV7-7|TRBJ1-4
TGTGCTAGCAGCTTAGCGGCGGGACCTAATGAAAAACTGTTTTTT
CASSLAAGPNEKLFF
>TRBD1|.|TRBV5-1|TRBJ1-5
TGCGCCAGCAGCCCTAATACAGGGGACCAGCCCCAGCATTTT
CASSPNTGDQPQHF
>TRBD1|.|TRBV11-1|TRBJ2-7
TGTGCCAGCAGCCGCCGTCCGGGACAGGGGGCTCTCGAGCAGTACTTC
CASSRRPGQGALEQYF
>.|.|TRBV7-9|TRBJ2-5
TGTGCCAGCAGCTTAGGCGCAGGGCAAGAGACCCAGTACTTC
CASSLGAGQETQYF
>.|.|TRBV29-1|TRBJ1-1
TGCAGCGTTGACTACTACACTGAAGCTTTCTTT
CSVDYYTEAFF
>.|.|TRBV29-1|TRBJ1-2
TGCAGCGTTGGCGGGGAGGGTCACTATGGCTACACCTTC
CSVGGEGHYGYTF
>.|.|TRBV1|TRBJ2-7
TGCACCAGCAGCCACTGCAGCGGGAGAAGGTACGAGCAGTACTTC
CTSSHCSGRRYEQYF
>.|.|TRBV7-2|TRBJ1-2
TGTGCCAGCAGCTTAGAAGGGACTTTTAGCTATGGCTACACCTTC
CASSLEGTFSYGYTF
>.|once|TRBV4-1|TRBJ1-1
TGCGCCAGCAGCCAAGGTCAGAACACTGAAGCTTTCTTT
CASSQGQNTEAFF
>.|.|TRBV7-9|TRBJ2-1
TGTGCCAGCAGCTCAACAGGCACCTACAGGGAAAATTCCTACAATGAGCAGTTCTTC
CASSSTGTYRENSYNEQFF
>TRBD1|.|TRBV5-1|TRBJ2-7
TGCGCCAGCAGCTTGCGGACGCTCGGACAGGGGGTATCCTACGAGCAGTACTTC
CASSLRTLGQGVSYEQYF
>TRBD1|.|TRBV7-2|TRBJ1-2
TGTGCCAGCAGCTTAACGGCTACAGGGGAAGAGTACGGTGGCTACACCTTC
CASSLTATGEEYGGYTF
>.|.|TRBV29-1|TRBJ2-7
TGCAGCGTTGCTGCCCGCTCCTACGAGCAGTACTTC
CSVAARSYEQYF
>.|.|TRBV27|TRBJ1-2
TGTGCCAGCAGTTTCCGAGTGGGGGCGAACTATGGCTACACCTTC
CASSFRVGANYGYTF
>TRBD1|.|TRBV18|TRBJ1-5
TGTGCCAGCTCACCCGGGACAGGGATCAATCAGCCCCAGCATTTT
CASSPGTGINQPQHF
>.|.|TRBV4-3|TRBJ2-7
TGCGCCAGCAGCCAAGGCAGGGGTAAGGATATCTACGAGCAGTACTTC
CASSQGRGKDIYEQYF
>TRBD1|.|TRBV7-9|TRBJ2-5
TGTGCCACCTCCCCCTGGACAGGGCAAGAGACCCAGTACTTC
CATSPWTGQETQYF
>.|.|TRBV2|TRBJ1-1
TGTGCCAGCAGTGTAGAGGGGAAGACTGAAGCTTTCTTT
CASSVEGKTEAFF
>TRBD2|.|TRBV13|TRBJ2-1
TGTGCCAGCAGCTATTGGAGCGGGAACAATGAGCAGTTCTTC
CASSYWSGNNEQFF
>TRBD1|few|TRBV5-1|TRBJ2-1
TGCGCCAGCAGGACAGGGGATCGGAATGAGCAGTTCTTC
CASRTGDRNEQFF
>.|.|TRBV21-1|TRBJ1-3
TGTGCCAGCAGCAAAGGAGGGGGGACAGGGGGCCAAAACACCATATATTTT
CASSKGGGTGGQNTIYF
>.|.|TRBV2|TRBJ2-7
TGTGCCAGCAGCCGTGACATATCCTACGAGCAGTACTTC
CASSRDISYEQYF
>TRBD1|.|TRBV7-3|TRBJ1-5
TGTGCCAGCAGCCCGGACAGGAATCAGCCCCAGCATTTT
CASSPDRNQPQHF
>.|.|TRBV5-1|TRBJ2-6
TGCGCCAGCAGGGGGGGCCTGTCTAGCTCTGGGGCCAACGTCCTGACTTTC
CASRGGLSSSGANVLTF
>.|.|TRBV5-4|TRBJ1-2
TGTGCCAGCAGCTTGGCCGGAGGCGGCTACACCTTC
CASSLAGGGYTF
>.|.|TRBV2|TRBJ2-7
TGTGCCAGCAGTGAGGAAGGAGCCTACGAGCAGTACTTC
CASSEEGAYEQYF
>.|.|TRBV6-1|TRBJ1-5
TGTGCCAGCAGTGAGCGGAGGGGAGGGAATCAGCCCCAGCATTTT
CASSERRGGNQPQHF
>.|.|TRBV4-2|TRBJ1-1
TGTGCCAGCAGCCGCCGGGGGCGCGACCCCCCTGAAGCTTTCTTT
CASSRRGRDPPEAFF